The clone carrying this T cell receptor (beta chain) has more than one count but fewer than ten. Its antigen is currently unknown. This entry belongs to a study of T cells in Graves' hyperthyroidism and ophthalmopathy. The study's findings and limits: The model identified upcoming ophthalmopathy a median approximately 6.5 months ahead of onset. Among thyroid clonotypes expanded above 0.001, most also appeared in blood.

Researchers took RNA transcripts and amplified the TCR beta CDR3 regions from them. During a first-round RT-PCR of the TCR CDR3, the HTBI primer set was used. Each CDR3 protein gets one entry after TCRdb re-called the multiplex PCR reads with MiXCR. The profile shows roughly 650,000 distinct CDR3 sequences, roughly 15% of them singletons. Germline loops: CDR1 MGHRA, CDR2 YSYEKL. The V and J ends lost 2 bases and 4 bases respectively, with 6 bases between them. The CDR3 covers 13 residues. Each diagnosis was grounded in clinical symptoms, serum thyroxine and TRAb, thyroid ultrasound, and orbital computed tomography.

The origin of this receptor is a woman aged 40 to 49 with Graves' ophthalmopathy. This chain links TRBV4-1 with TRBJ1-5; D not resolved. Sequenced input: blood. CDR3 loop: CASSQFVNQPQHF. For the CDR3, the DNA is TGCGCCAGCAGCCAATTTGTTAATCAGCCCCAGCATTTT.